The 23 T cell receptor beta chains below come from one sample, sequenced in a study of CD8 T cells in ankylosing spondylitis. General study results and limits: A TCR beta motif made of eight highly homologous variants seemed typical of ankylosing spondylitis blood.

Which antigens these TCRs recognize remains unknown. MiXCR was run by TCRdb on the 5' RACE reads, yielding one entry per CDR3 protein. The table shows around 770,000 distinct CDR3 sequences, with roughly 12% occurring only once. Sequenced sample: blood, either unsorted or a sorted T cell fraction (not recorded which). The source is a male donor with ankylosing spondylitis.

The chain has TRBV2 and TRBJ2-1; 13 bases are shared with TRBD2. CDR1 SNHLY and CDR2 FYNNEI come from the germline V gene. The length of the CDR3 is 16 residues. V gave up 6 bases and J gave up 6 bases; unmatched junction bases: 8. The CDR3 protein is CASRVGLAGVFNEQFF. The CDR3 DNA sequence: TGTGCCAGCAGAGTTGGACTAGCGGGAGTGTTCAATGAGCAGTTCTTC. Combining the CDR3 with reference TRBV2 and TRBJ2-1 gives the whole variable domain EPEVTQTPSHQVTQMGQEVILRCVPISNHLYFYWYRQILGQKVEFLVSFYNNEISEKSEIFDDQFSVERPDGSNFTLKIRSTKLEDSAMYFCASRVGLAGVFNEQFFGPGTRLTVL.

The chain uses TRBV7-2 and TRBJ2-7; a weak D match, TRBD2 (5 bases). The V end was cut by 0 bases, the J end by 6 bases, with 18 bases between. The CDR3 runs to 16 residues. Germline V gives CDR1 SGHTA, CDR2 FQGNSA. The CDR3 reads CASSLAPRESPPEQYF. The CDR3 bases are TGTGCCAGCAGCTTAGCGCCGAGGGAAAGTCCCCCCGAGCAGTACTTC.

The CDR3 protein is CASTGGRGNSPLHF. CDR3 sequence (DNA): TGTGCCAGCACTGGAGGGAGGGGTAATTCACCCCTCCACTTT. The chain joins TRBV7-9 to TRBJ1-6, with D possibly TRBD1 on 5 matching bases. This CDR3 region has 14 residues. Trimming took off 7 bases at V and 6 bases at J, with 13 bases between the two ends. Germline values: CDR1 SEHNR, CDR2 FQNEAQ (reference sequence).

The chain recombines TRBV7-2 with TRBJ2-2; tentative D call: TRBD1 (5 bases). This CDR3 has 15 residues. Per germline, CDR1 SGHTA and CDR2 FQGNSA. Between the trimmed V and J ends, which lost 2 bases and 3 bases, there was a span of 10 bases. As DNA, the CDR3 is TGTGCCAGCAGCTTATACCCCAGGGACACCGGGGAGCTGTTTTTT. Encoded protein: CASSLYPRDTGELFF.

The rearrangement links TRBV6-2 or TRBV6-3 to TRBJ2-5; a weak D match, TRBD2 (6 bases). This CDR3 has 14 amino acids. Trimming cost V 6 bases and J 5 bases, with 16 bases left between them. The germline gives CDR1 MNHEY, CDR2 SVGEGT. CDR3 residues: CASRPWRGEETQYF. DNA for the CDR3: TGTGCCAGCAGGCCCTGGCGGGGAGAGGAGACCCAGTACTTC.

The gene calls are TRBV28 and TRBJ1-1; D remains unclear. The ends were cut back, 3 bases at V and 7 bases at J, with 18 bases in the middle. This CDR3 has 15 residues. Per the germline V gene, CDR1 is MDHEN and CDR2 is SYDVKM. The CDR3 nucleotides are TGTGCCAGCAGTTTCCCCTCAGGAGGGTTTGATGAAGCTTTCTTT. It codes for CASSFPSGGFDEAFF. Together with reference TRBV28 and TRBJ1-1, the CDR3 gives the full variable domain: DVKVTQSSRYLVKRTGEKVFLECVQDMDHENMFWYRQDPGLGLRLIYFSYDVKMKEKGDIPEGYSVSREKKERFSLILESASTNQTSMYLCASSFPSGGFDEAFFGQGTRLTVV.

There are a few counts of this clonotype. J is TRBJ2-1 and V is TRBV24-1; 8 bases align to TRBD1. From germline, CDR1 is KGHDR and CDR2 SFDVKD. V shed 3 bases, J shed 3 bases, and the junction held 6 bases outside the gene matches. The CDR3 is made up of 16 amino acids. Written as DNA, the CDR3 is TGTGCCACCAGTGATCCGACAGGGGCGGGCTACAATGAGCAGTTCTTC. Its protein product is CATSDPTGAGYNEQFF.

This clonotype was seen a handful of times. The chain has TRBV18 and TRBJ1-5, with TRBD1 matching over 11 bases. This CDR3 is 16 amino acids long. The germline V gene encodes CDR1 KGHSH and CDR2 LQKENI. Trimming took 4 bases from V and 5 from J; bases not matched to a gene: 7. In DNA form, the CDR3 reads TGTGCCAGCTCACTTTCGGGACAGGGGGGCTATCAGCCCCAGCATTTT. It specifies CASSLSGQGGYQPQHF.

This clonotype was counted only a few times. The chain has TRBV28 and TRBJ2-3; unclear D gene. The CDR3 length is 12 residues. Looked up from germline, CDR1 is MDHEN and CDR2 is SYDVKM. V was cut by 7 bases and J by 5 bases, with 10 bases left in between. The CDR3 nucleotides read TGTGCCAGCAAGAGGCACGGAGATACGCAGTATTTT. It translates to CASKRHGDTQYF.

This clonotype was detected only a few times. This chain connects TRBV7-2 to TRBJ2-5, with D perhaps TRBD1 or TRBD2 (5 bases each). V gave up 4 bases and J gave up 3 bases, with 12 bases separating them. There are 14 residues in the CDR3. Germline CDR1 SGHTA, CDR2 FQGNSA. The CDR3, as DNA: TGTGCCAGCAGCTATGGGGACCGGAAAGAGACCCAGTACTTC. Protein sequence: CASSYGDRKETQYF. The full variable domain, with the rest looked up from reference TRBV7-2 and TRBJ2-5, is GAGVSQSPSNKVTEKGKDVELRCDPISGHTALYWYRQSLGQGLEFLIYFQGNSAPDKSGLPSDRFSAERTGGSVSTLTIQRTQQEDSAVYLCASSYGDRKETQYFGPGTRLLVL.

About this clonotype itself: Just one base apart from a much larger clone, this may be a read error. The V call is TRBV29-1, the J call TRBJ2-3; weak D call: TRBD2 (5 bases). V lost 4 bases, J lost 4 bases, and 15 bases lay in between. The germline gives CDR1 SQVTM, CDR2 ANQGSEA. This CDR3 has 14 residues. CDR3 nucleotide sequence: TGCAGCGTTGTCAGCATGGGTAGCGCAGATACGCAGTATTTT. It specifies CSVVSMGSADTQYF.

This clonotype appeared many times. The chain combines TRBV12-3 or TRBV12-4 with TRBJ2-7; no clear D gene. The CDR3 totals 12 residues. Between the trimmed V and J ends, which lost 1 base and 4 bases, there was a span of 5 bases. The CDR3 bases are TGTGCCAGCAGTTTAGTTCAATACGAGCAGTACTTC. This gives the protein CASSLVQYEQYF.

This clonotype has just a few counts. This chain uses TRBV20-1 with TRBJ1-5; D is unclear. V dropped 5 bases and J dropped 3 bases, with 11 bases sitting between them. CDR3 length: 13 amino acids. The V gene's germline CDR1 is DFQATT and CDR2 SNEGSKA (reference sequence). The CDR3 loop reads CSAPQSPNQPQHF. DNA for the CDR3: TGCAGTGCTCCCCAGAGTCCCAATCAGCCCCAGCATTTT.

This clonotype came up a few times. V and J are TRBV24-1 and TRBJ2-3; a weak D match, TRBD2 (5 bases). Per the germline V gene, CDR1 is KGHDR and CDR2 is SFDVKD. Trimming removed 1 base from V and 7 bases from J, with 8 bases in between. The CDR3 runs 13 residues. Here the CDR3 DNA reads TGTGCCACCAGTGATTTTGGGGAGAATACGCAGTATTTT. Residues: CATSDFGENTQYF.

This clonotype was seen more than once but under ten times. The CDR3, as DNA: TGTGCCAGCAGCTTAGCGAGTAGTCTCGATGAGCAGTTCTTC. It yields the protein CASSLASSLDEQFF. This chain connects TRBV7-9 to TRBJ2-1; D remains ambiguous. This CDR3 comprises 14 residues. V lost 0 bases and J lost 8, with 11 bases in between. Looked up from germline, CDR1 is SEHNR and CDR2 is FQNEAQ (reference sequence).

V and J are TRBV20-1 and TRBJ2-7; 7 bases are shared with TRBD2. V gave up 3 bases and J gave up 6 bases; unmatched junction bases: 8. The CDR3 spans 13 residues. From germline, CDR1 is DFQATT and CDR2 SNEGSKA (reference sequence). This CDR3 reads CSASFRGLTEQYF. The CDR3 DNA sequence: TGCAGTGCTAGTTTTCGGGGACTAACCGAGCAGTACTTC.

This clonotype turned up a few times. This sequence joins TRBV12-3 or TRBV12-4 and TRBJ2-1; D remains unclear. Trimming took 3 bases from V and 11 from J, leaving 14 bases between them. The CDR3 contains 13 residues. CDR3 protein: CASSFGSNTKQFF. CDR3 bases: TGTGCCAGCAGTTTTGGTTCCAACACGAAGCAGTTCTTC.

The sample holds a few counts of this clonotype. This sequence joins TRBV21-1 and TRBJ2-1; TRBD1 reflects the table's D call only, with no check against the DNA. TRBV21-1 is an annotated pseudogene. The CDR3 extends over 18 amino acids. The CDR3 DNA reads as TGTGCCAGCAGCATAAGGGACAGGGGTGAGGGCGGTTACAATGAGCAGTTCTTC. Translated: CASSIRDRGEGGYNEQFF.

This sequence joins TRBV6-1 and TRBJ2-1; D unresolved. This CDR3 spans 14 amino acids. V was pared by 8 bases and J by 0 bases, with 11 bases between. The germline V gene has CDR1 MNHNS and CDR2 SASEGT. In DNA form, the CDR3 reads TGTGCCAGCGCGACGGTGAGCTCCTACAATGAGCAGTTCTTC. Translating it yields CASATVSSYNEQFF.

V and J are TRBV5-6 and TRBJ2-1; TRBD1 agrees at 9 bases. CDR3 length equals 18 residues. CDR1 and CDR2 from the germline V gene are SGHDT and YYEEEE. J gave up 7 bases and V 0 bases, and 14 bases lay outside the gene matches. The CDR3 protein is CASSLEGIGTGTGNEQFF. CDR3 in DNA: TGTGCCAGCAGCTTGGAAGGGATAGGGACAGGGACGGGGAATGAGCAGTTCTTC.

This clonotype was counted a few times. The rearrangement links TRBV4-3 to TRBJ1-2; 9 bases agree with TRBD1. Germline trimming cut 3 bases from V and 5 bases from J; bases unmatched to any gene: 7. The CDR3 loop spans 15 amino acids. The germline V gene encodes CDR1 LGHNA and CDR2 YSLEER. The CDR3 sequence: CASSQRWDRVYGYTF. Written as DNA, the CDR3 is TGCGCCAGCAGCCAGCGTTGGGACAGGGTTTATGGCTACACCTTC.

The chain recombines TRBV30 with TRBJ1-1; tentative D call: TRBD1 (5 bases). The germline V and J ends were trimmed by 0 bases and 10 bases, with 12 bases remaining between them. From germline, CDR1 is GTSNPN and CDR2 SVGIG (reference sequence). This CDR3 has 12 residues. CDR3 sequence reads: CAWSVEWGIAFF. In DNA, the CDR3 is TGTGCCTGGAGTGTAGAATGGGGGATAGCTTTCTTT. The whole variable domain, remainder taken from reference TRBV30 and TRBJ1-1, is SQTIHQWPATLVQPVGSPLSLECTVEGTSNPNLYWYRQAAGRGLQLLFYSVGIGQISSEVPQNLSASRPQDRQFILSSKKLLLSDSGFYLCAWSVEWGIAFFGQGTRLTVV.

This clonotype came up many times. V usage is TRBV5-5 and J usage is TRBJ1-3; weak D call: TRBD1 (5 bases). The CDR3 covers 13 residues. Germline V gene data show CDR1 as SGHKS and CDR2 as YYEKEE (reference sequence). Between the trimmed V and J ends, which lost 1 base and 8 bases, there was a span of 10 bases. CDR3 protein: CASSLSLGDTIYF. CDR3 DNA sequence: TGTGCCAGCAGCTTGAGTCTGGGGGACACCATATATTTT.